The clone carrying this T cell receptor beta chain has a count of ten or more. The data were taken from a study of spatial heterogeneity in lung cancer. Whole-study context: Mean representation of each unique TCR and UMI combination in the raw reads exceeded 9.5 occurrences.

Time point noted: sample taken at primary tumor resection. Whole RNA obtained from tumor, nontumor lung or frozen PBMC underwent sequencing without sorting. The donor population consisted of some 70 patients with untreated, early-stage non-small cell lung cancer. V trimming: 5 bases; J trimming: 1 base; junction bases outside the gene matches: 11. CDR3 length: 15 amino acids. CDR1 is DFQATT and CDR2 is SNEGSKA in the germline V gene (reference sequence). The presence of a unique molecular identifier marked each TCR cDNA molecule. TCRdb processed the 5' RACE reads anew with MiXCR; each CDR3 protein has one entry. The table records about 12,000 distinct CDR3 sequences, 5.5% to 7.5% of them present only once.

The chain has TRBV20-1 and TRBJ2-7, with 7 bases that match TRBD2. The sequence came from a male donor with early-stage non-small cell lung cancer. Sample: normal lung tissue next to the tumor, taken at surgery. The CDR3 nucleotides read TGCAGTGCTCCTGTTTTGGCGGGAGAATCCTACGAGCAGTACTTC. Amino acid sequence: CSAPVLAGESYEQYF.